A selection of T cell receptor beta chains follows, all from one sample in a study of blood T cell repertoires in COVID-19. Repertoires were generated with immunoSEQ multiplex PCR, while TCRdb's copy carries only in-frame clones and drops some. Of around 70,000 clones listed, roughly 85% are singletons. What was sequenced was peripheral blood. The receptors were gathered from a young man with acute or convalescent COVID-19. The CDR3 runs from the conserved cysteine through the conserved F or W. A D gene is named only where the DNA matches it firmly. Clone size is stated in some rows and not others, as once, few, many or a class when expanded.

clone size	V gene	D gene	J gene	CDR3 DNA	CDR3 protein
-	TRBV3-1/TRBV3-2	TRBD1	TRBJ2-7	TGTGCCAGCAGCCACCTAGTCTCCAAGGACAGGGGAAAAGGCTACGAGCAGTACTTC	CASSHLVSKDRGKGYEQYF
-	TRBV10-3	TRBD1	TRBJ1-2	TGTGCCATCACCCCCGGACAGGGATCTGACTACACCTTC	CAITPGQGSDYTF
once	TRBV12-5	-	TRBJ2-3	TGTGCTAGTGGTTTGGGGACTACATCAGATACGCAGTATTTT	CASGLGTTSDTQYF
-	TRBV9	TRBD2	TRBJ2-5	TGTGCCAGCAGCGGAGGACTAGCGGGAGAAGAAGAGACCCAGTACTTC	CASSGGLAGEEETQYF
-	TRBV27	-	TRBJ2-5	TGTGCCAGCAGTCCCTCTCGGGGAGAGACCCAGTACTTC	CASSPSRGETQYF
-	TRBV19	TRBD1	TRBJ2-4	TGTGCCAGTAGTCCTCCTGGGACAGAGGTGAACATTCAGTACTTC	CASSPPGTEVNIQYF
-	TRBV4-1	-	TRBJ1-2	TGCGCCAGCAGGCAACAGGGCCTTGGAAACTATGGCTACACCTTC	CASRQQGLGNYGYTF
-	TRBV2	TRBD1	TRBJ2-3	TGTGCCAGCAGTGTCCGGACAGGGGCCACAGATACGCAGTATTTT	CASSVRTGATDTQYF
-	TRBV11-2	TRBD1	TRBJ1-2	TGTGCCAGCAGCTTAGACAGGGGGCCTGCCTATGGCTACACCTTC	CASSLDRGPAYGYTF
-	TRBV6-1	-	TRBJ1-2	TGTGCCAGCAGTGAAAAATTAAGTGGCAGGGGAAGGAATGGCTACACCTTC	CASSEKLSGRGRNGYTF
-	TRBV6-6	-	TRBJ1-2	TGTGCCAGCAGTTACGCTGGGGGCCGCTATGGCTACACCTTC	CASSYAGGRYGYTF
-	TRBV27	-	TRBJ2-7	TGTGCCAGCAGTTTTTCCCCGTACGAGCAGTACTTC	CASSFSPYEQYF
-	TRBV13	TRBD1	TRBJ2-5	TGTGCCAGCAGCTTAGGCTACAGGGGGCAACAAGAGACCCAGTACTTC	CASSLGYRGQQETQYF
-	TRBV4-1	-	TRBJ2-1	TGCGCCAGCAGCCAATTAACAGGGACCTCGCAGTTCTTC	CASSQLTGTSQFF
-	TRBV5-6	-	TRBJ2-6	TGTGCCAGCAGGGGCAGGGGTTTTTCTGGGGCCAACGTCCTGACTTTC	CASRGRGFSGANVLTF
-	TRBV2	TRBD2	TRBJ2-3	TGTGCCAGCAGTCCCGGGGGGGGGAGCACAGATACGCAGTATTTT	CASSPGGGSTDTQYF
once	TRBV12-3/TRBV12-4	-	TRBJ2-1	TGTGCCAGCAGCCTCTACAATGAGCAGTTCTTC	CASSLYNEQFF
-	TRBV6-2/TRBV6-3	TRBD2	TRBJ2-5	TGTGCCAGCAGCACACTAGCGGGCCAAGAGACCCAGTACTTC	CASSTLAGQETQYF